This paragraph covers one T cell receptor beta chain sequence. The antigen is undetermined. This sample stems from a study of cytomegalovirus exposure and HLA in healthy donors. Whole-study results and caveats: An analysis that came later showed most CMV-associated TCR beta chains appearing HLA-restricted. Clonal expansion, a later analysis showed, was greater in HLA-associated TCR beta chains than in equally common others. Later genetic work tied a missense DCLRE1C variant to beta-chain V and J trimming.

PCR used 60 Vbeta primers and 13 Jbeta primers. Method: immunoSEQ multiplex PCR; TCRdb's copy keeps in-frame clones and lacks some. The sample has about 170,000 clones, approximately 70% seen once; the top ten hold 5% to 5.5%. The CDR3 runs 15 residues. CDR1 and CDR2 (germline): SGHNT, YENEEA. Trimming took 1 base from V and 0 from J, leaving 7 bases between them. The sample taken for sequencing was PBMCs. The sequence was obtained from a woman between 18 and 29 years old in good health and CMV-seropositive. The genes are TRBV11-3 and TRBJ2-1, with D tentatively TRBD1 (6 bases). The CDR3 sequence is CASSLGRGSYNEQFF. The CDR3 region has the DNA TGTGCCAGCAGCTTAGGCAGGGGCTCCTACAATGAGCAGTTCTTC. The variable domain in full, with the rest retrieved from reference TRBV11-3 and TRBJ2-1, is EAGVVQSPRYKIIEKKQPVAFWCNPISGHNTLYWYLQNLGQGPELLIRYENEEAVDDSQLPKDRFSAERLKGVDSTLKIQPAELGDSAVYLCASSLGRGSYNEQFFGPGTRLTVL.